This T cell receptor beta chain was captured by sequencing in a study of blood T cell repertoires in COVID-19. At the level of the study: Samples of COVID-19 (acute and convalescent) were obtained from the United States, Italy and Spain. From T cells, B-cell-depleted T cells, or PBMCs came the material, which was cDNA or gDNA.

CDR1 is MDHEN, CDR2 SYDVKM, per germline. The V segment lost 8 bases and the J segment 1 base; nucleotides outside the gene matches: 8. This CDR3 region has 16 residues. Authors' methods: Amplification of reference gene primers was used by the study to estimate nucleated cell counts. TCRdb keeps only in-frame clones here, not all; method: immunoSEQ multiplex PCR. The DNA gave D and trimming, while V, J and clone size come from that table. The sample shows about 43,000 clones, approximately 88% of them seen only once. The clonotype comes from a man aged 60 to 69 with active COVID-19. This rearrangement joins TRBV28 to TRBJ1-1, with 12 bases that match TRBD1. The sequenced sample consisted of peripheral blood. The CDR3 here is CASATGTGGKNTEAFF. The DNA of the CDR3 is TGTGCCAGCGCCACCGGGACAGGGGGCAAGAACACTGAAGCTTTCTTT.